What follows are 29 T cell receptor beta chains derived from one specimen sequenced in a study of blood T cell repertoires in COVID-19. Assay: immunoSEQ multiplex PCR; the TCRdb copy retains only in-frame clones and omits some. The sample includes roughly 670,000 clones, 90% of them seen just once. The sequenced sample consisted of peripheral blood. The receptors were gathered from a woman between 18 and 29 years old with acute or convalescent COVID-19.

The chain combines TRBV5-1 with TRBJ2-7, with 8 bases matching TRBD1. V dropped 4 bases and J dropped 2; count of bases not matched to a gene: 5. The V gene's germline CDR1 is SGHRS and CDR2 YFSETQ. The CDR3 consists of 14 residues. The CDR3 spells CASSMTGAPYEQYF. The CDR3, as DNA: TGCGCCAGCAGCATGACAGGGGCCCCCTACGAGCAGTACTTC.

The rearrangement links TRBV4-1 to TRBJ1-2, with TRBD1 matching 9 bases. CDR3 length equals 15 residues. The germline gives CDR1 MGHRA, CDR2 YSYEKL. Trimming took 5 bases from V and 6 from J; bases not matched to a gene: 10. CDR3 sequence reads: CASSMVGTGSHGYTF. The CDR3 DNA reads TGCGCCAGCAGCATGGTAGGGACAGGGAGCCATGGCTACACCTTC.

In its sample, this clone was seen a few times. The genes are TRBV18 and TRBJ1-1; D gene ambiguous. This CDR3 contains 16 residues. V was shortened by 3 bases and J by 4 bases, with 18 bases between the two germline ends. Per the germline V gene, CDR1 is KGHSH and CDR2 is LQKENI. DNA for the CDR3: TGTGCCAGCTCACCCGACTCATTAGGCGTGGGCACTGAAGCTTTCTTT. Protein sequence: CASSPDSLGVGTEAFF.

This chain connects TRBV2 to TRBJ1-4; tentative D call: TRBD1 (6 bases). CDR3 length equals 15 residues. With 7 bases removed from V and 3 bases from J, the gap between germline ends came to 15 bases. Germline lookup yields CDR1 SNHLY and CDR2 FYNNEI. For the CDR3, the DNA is TGTGCCAGCATATCCCCGACAGGTCCTAATGAAAAACTGTTTTTT. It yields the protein CASISPTGPNEKLFF.

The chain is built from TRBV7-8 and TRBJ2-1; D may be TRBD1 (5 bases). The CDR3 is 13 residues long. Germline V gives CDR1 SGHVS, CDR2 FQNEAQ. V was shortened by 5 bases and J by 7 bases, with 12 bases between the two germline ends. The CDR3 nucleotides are TGTGCCAGCAGCCAAATAGCAGGGAATGAGCAGTTCTTC. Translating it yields CASSQIAGNEQFF.

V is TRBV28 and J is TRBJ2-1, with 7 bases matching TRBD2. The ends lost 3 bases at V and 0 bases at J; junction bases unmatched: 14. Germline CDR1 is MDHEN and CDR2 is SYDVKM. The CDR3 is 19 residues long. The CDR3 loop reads CASSFVPKTSVSSYNEQFF. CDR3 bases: TGTGCCAGCAGTTTTGTTCCGAAAACTAGCGTCAGCTCCTACAATGAGCAGTTCTTC.

Written as DNA, the CDR3 is TGTGCTACCCGTCGGTCGGATGAGCAGTTCTTC. Protein: CATRRSDEQFF. V usage is TRBV11-1 and J usage is TRBJ2-1; D is ambiguous. This CDR3 spans 11 amino acids. Germline values: CDR1 SGHAT, CDR2 FQDESV (reference sequence).

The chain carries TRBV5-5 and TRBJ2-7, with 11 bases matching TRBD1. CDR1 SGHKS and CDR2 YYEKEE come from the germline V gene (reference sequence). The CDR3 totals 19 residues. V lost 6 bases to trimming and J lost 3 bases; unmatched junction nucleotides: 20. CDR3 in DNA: TGTGCCAGCATCAAAACCGGGACAGGGGGGTTAGGGTTTAACTACGAGCAGTACTTC. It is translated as CASIKTGTGGLGFNYEQYF.

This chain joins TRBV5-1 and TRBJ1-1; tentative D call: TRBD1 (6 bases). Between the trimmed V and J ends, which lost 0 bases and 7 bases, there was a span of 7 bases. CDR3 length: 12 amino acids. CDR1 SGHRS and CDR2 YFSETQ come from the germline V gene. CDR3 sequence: CASSLDRVEAFF. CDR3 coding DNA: TGCGCCAGCAGCTTGGACAGGGTTGAAGCTTTCTTT.

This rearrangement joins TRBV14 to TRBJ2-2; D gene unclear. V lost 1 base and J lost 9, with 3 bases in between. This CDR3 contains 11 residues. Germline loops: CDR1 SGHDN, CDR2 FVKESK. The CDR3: CASSQVRELFF. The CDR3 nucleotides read TGTGCCAGCAGCCAAGTCAGGGAGCTGTTTTTT.

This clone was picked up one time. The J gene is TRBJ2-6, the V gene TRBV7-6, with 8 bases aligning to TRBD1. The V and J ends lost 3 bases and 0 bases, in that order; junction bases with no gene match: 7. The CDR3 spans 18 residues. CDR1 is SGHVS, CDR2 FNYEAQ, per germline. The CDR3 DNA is TGTGCCAGCAGCTTCCTCGGACAGGGTCTCTCTGGGGCCAACGTCCTGACTTTC. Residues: CASSFLGQGLSGANVLTF. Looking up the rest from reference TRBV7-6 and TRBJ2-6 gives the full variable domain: GAGVSQSPRYKVTKRGQDVALRCDPISGHVSLYWYRQALGQGPEFLTYFNYEAQQDKSGLPNDRFSAERPEGSISTLTIQRTEQRDSAMYRCASSFLGQGLSGANVLTFGAGSRLTVL.

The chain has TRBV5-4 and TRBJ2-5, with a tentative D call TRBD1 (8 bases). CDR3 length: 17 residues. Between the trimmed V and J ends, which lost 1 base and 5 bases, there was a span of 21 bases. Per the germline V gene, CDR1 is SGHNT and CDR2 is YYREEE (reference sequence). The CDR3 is CASSLKAGTGSGETQYF. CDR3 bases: TGTGCCAGCAGCTTGAAAGCAGGGACAGGTAGCGGGGAGACCCAGTACTTC.

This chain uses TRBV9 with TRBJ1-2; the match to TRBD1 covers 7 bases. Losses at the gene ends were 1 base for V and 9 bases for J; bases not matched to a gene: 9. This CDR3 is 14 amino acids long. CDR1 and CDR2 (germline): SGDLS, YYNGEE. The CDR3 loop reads CASSVRTGEGSYTF. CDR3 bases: TGTGCCAGCAGCGTACGGACAGGCGAAGGGAGCTACACCTTC. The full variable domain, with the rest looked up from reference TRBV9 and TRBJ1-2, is DSGVTQTPKHLITATGQRVTLRCSPRSGDLSVYWYQQSLDQGLQFLIQYYNGEERAKGNILERFSAQQFPDLHSELNLSSLELGDSALYFCASSVRTGEGSYTFGSGTRLTVV.

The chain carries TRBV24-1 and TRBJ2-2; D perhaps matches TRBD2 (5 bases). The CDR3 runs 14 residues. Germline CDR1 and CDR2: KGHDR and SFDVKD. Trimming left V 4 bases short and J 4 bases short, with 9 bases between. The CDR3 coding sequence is TGTGCCACCAGTGAACTAGGATTCACCGGGGAGCTGTTTTTT. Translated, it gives CATSELGFTGELFF.

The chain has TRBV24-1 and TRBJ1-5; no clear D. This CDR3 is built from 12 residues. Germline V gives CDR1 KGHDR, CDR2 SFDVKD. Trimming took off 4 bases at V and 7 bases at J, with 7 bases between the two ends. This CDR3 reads CATSDPPQPQHF. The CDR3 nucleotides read TGTGCCACCAGTGACCCTCCCCAGCCCCAGCATTTT.

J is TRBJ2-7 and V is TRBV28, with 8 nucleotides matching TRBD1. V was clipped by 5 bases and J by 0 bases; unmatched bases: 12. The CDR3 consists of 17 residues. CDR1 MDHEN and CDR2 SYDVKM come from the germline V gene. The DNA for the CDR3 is TGTGCCAGCAGTCTACCCCCGGACAGGGCGCCCTCCTACGAGCAGTACTTC. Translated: CASSLPPDRAPSYEQYF.

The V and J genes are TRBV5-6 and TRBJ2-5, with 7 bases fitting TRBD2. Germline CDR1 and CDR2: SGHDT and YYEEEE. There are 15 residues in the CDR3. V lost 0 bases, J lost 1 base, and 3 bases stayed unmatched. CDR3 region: CASSLDGGGQETQYF. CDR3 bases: TGTGCCAGCAGCTTGGATGGCGGGGGCCAAGAGACCCAGTACTTC.

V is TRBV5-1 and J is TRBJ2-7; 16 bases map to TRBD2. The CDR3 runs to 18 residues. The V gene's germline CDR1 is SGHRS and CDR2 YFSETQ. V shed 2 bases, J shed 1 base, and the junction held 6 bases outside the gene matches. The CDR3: CASSFGGTSGGASYEQYF. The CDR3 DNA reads TGCGCCAGCAGCTTCGGTGGGACTAGCGGGGGGGCGTCCTACGAGCAGTACTTC.

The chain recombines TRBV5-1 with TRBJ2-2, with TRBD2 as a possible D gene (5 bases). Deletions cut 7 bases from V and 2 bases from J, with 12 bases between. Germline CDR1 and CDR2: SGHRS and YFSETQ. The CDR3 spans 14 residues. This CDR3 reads CASRPRTNTGELFF. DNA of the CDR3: TGCGCCAGCCGCCCTCGGACTAACACCGGGGAGCTGTTTTTT.

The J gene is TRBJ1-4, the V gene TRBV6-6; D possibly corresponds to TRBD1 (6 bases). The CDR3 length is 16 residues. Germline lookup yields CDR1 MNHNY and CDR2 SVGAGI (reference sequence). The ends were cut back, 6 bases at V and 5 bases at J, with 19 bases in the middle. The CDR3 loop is CASSIAIDRQNEKLFF. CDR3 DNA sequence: TGTGCCAGCAGCATCGCTATTGACAGGCAGAATGAAAAACTGTTTTTT.

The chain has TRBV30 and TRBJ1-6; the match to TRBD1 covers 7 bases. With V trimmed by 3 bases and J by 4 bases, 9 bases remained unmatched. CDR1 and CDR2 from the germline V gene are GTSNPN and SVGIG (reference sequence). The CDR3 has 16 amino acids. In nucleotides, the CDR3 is TGTGCCTGGAGCCTAAACCAGGGGGTTTATAATTCACCCCTCCACTTT. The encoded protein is CAWSLNQGVYNSPLHF.

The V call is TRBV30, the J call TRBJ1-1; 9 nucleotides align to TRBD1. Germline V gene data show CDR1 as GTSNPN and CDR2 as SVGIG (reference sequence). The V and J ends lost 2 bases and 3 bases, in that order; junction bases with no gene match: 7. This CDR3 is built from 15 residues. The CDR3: CAWSSQTGGYTEAFF. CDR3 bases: TGTGCCTGGAGTTCCCAGACAGGGGGGTACACTGAAGCTTTCTTT.

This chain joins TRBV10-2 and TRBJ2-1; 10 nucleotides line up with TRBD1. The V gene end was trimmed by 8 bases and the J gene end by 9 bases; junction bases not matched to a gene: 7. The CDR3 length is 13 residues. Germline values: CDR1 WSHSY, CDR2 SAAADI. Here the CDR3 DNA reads TGCGCCAGCTTGGGACAGGGGTTCAGTGAGCAGTTCTTC. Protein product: CASLGQGFSEQFF.

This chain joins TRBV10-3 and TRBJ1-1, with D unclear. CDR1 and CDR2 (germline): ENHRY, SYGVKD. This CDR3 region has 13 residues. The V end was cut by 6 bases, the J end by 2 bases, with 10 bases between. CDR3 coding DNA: TGTGCCATCAGGGGCTCCCCTAACACTGAAGCTTTCTTT. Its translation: CAIRGSPNTEAFF.

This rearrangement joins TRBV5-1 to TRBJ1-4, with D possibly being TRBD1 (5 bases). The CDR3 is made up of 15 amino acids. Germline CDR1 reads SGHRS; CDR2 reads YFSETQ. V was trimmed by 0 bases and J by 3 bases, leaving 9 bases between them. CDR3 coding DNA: TGCGCCAGCAGCTTGGCCCCGGGGGCTAATGAAAAACTGTTTTTT. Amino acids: CASSLAPGANEKLFF.

CDR3 sequence (DNA): TGTGCCAGCAGTTCGACGAGGCATTATGGCTACACCTTC. It translates to CASSSTRHYGYTF. This chain uses TRBV27 with TRBJ1-2, with D hard to call. Germline V gene sequence: CDR1 MNHEY, CDR2 SMNVEV (reference sequence). The V and J ends lost 4 bases and 5 bases respectively, with 11 bases between them. This CDR3 comprises 13 residues.

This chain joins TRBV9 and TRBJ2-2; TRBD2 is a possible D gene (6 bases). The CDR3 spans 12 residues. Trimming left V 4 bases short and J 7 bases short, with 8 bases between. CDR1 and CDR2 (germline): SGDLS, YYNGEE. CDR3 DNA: TGTGCCAGCAGCCCAGCGGGCGGGGAGCTGTTTTTT. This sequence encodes CASSPAGGELFF.

The CDR3 region is CASSVLQGTNEKLFF. CDR3 DNA sequence: TGTGCCAGCAGCGTACTACAGGGGACTAATGAAAAACTGTTTTTT. The chain joins TRBV9 to TRBJ1-4; TRBD1 aligns across 7 bases. V gave up 1 base and J gave up 2 bases; unmatched junction bases: 2. The germline CDR1 and CDR2 sequences are SGDLS and YYNGEE. This CDR3 region has 15 residues.

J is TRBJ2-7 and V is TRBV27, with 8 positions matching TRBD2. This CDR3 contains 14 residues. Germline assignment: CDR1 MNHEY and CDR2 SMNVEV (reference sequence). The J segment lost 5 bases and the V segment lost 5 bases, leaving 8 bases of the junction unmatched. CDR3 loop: CASSTTGGAHEQYF. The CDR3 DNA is TGTGCCAGCAGTACCACGGGAGGGGCTCACGAGCAGTACTTC.